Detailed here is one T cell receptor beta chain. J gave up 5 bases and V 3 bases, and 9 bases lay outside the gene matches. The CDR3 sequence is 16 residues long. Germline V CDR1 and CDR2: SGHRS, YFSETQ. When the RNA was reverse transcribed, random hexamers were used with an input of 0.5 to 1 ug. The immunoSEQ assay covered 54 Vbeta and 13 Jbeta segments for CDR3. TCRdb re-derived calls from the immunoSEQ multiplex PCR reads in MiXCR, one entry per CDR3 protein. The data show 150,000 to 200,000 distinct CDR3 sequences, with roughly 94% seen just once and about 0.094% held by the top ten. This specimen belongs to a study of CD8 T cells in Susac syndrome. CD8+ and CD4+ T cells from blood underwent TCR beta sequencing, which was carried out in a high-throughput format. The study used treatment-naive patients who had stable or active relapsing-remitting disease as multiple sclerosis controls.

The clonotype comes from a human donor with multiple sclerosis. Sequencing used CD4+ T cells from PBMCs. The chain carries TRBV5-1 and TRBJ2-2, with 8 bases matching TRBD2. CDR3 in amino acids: CASSSLAGMGTGELFF. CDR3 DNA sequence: TGCGCCAGCAGCTCTTTAGCGGGAATGGGTACCGGGGAGCTGTTTTTT.